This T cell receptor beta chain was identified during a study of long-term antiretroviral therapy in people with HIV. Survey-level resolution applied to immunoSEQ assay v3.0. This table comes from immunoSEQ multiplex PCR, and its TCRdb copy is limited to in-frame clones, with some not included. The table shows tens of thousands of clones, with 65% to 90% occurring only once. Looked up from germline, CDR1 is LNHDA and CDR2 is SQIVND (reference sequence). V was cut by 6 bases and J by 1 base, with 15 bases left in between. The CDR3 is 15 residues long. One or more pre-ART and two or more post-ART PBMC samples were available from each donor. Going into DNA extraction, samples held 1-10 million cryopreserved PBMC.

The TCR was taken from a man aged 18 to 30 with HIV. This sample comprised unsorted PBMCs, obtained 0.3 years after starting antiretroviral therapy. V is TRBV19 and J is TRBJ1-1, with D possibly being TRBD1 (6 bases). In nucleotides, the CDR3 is TGTGCCAGTAGCCACGACAGGCTTTGGAACACTGAAGCTTTCTTT. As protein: CASSHDRLWNTEAFF.